One sample yielded the 18 T cell receptor beta chains listed below, sequenced in a study of human thymus T cells. Resections removed during corrective heart surgery provided the thymus tissue used. Measured with immunoSEQ multiplex PCR; TCRdb has only the in-frame clones, and not every one. The sample lists around 120,000 clones; around 94% were seen once. Sequencing was carried out using thymus tissue. All receptors come from a boy younger than two with a congenital heart defect but otherwise immunologically healthy.

This clone came up a few times. The rearrangement joins TRBV7-2 to TRBJ2-5; D is undetermined. The CDR3 has 12 residues. Trimming pared 1 base from V and 4 bases from J, leaving 4 bases between. Germline V gene sequence: CDR1 SGHTA, CDR2 FQGNSA. The CDR3 loop is CASSLDRETQYF. Here the CDR3 DNA reads TGTGCCAGCAGCTTAGACAGAGAGACCCAGTACTTC.

This CDR3 is CASSPHRGPNEKLFF. The CDR3 DNA is TGTGCCAGCAGCCCACACAGGGGTCCTAATGAAAAACTGTTTTTT. V is TRBV11-3 and J is TRBJ1-4, with TRBD1 identical over 7 bases. CDR1 and CDR2 (germline): SGHNT, YENEEA. V lost 5 bases to trimming and J lost 3 bases; unmatched junction nucleotides: 6. The CDR3 has 15 amino acids.

This chain joins TRBV6-5 and TRBJ1-1; unclear D gene. V was pared by 2 bases and J by 11 bases, with 15 bases between. The CDR3 is 13 residues long. Germline V gene lookup returns CDR1 MNHEY and CDR2 SVGAGI. This CDR3 reads CASSYEGIGEAFF. DNA of the CDR3: TGTGCCAGCAGTTACGAGGGAATAGGTGAGGCTTTCTTT.

V is TRBV4-3 and J is TRBJ2-2; tentatively, D is TRBD1 or TRBD2 (5 bases each). V lost 0 bases and J lost 4, with 15 bases in between. The germline CDR1 and CDR2 sequences are LGHNA and YSLEER. The CDR3 is made up of 17 amino acids. The CDR3 DNA reads TGCGCCAGCAGCCAAGATCCGGAGAAGGGGAGCACCGGGGAGCTGTTTTTT. Translated, it gives CASSQDPEKGSTGELFF.

The chain couples TRBV2 to TRBJ2-2, with 7 bases identical to TRBD2. The CDR3 is made up of 14 amino acids. CDR1 and CDR2 (germline): SNHLY, FYNNEI. Trimming took 4 bases from V and 7 from J; bases not matched to a gene: 6. The CDR3, as DNA: TGTGCCAGCAGTGGGGACTATTATAACGGGGAGCTGTTTTTT. This codes for CASSGDYYNGELFF.

The gene calls are TRBV1 and TRBJ2-1; TRBD2, as called in the table, went unchecked against the DNA. TRBV1 is designated a pseudogene. This CDR3 contains 14 residues. The CDR3 DNA reads TGCACCAGCAGCCAAGATCATCCCATTAGAGAGCAGTTCTTC. Translating it yields CTSSQDHPIREQFF.

For the CDR3, the DNA is TGCGCCAGCAGCCAAGCCCCGGGGGATGAAAAACTGTTTTTT. Translation: CASSQAPGDEKLFF. This chain joins TRBV4-1 and TRBJ1-4; possible D gene TRBD1, 5 bases. The CDR3 has 14 residues. CDR1 MGHRA and CDR2 YSYEKL come from the germline V gene. Trimming removed 1 base at V and 6 bases at J, with 9 bases between.

Of note for this clone: Mismatch with germline at one junction end may stem from a read error. The rearrangement joins TRBV7-7 to TRBJ2-7; D is unresolved. CDR3 length equals 14 residues. CDR1 and CDR2 (germline): SSHAT, FNYEAQ (reference sequence). CDR3 in DNA: TGTGCTAGCAGCTTAGCAGCCAGGTCGTGGGAGCAGTACTTC. This gives the protein CASSLAARSWEQYF.

The chain joins TRBV6-5 to TRBJ2-7; no firm D call. Trimming stripped 6 bases from V and 2 bases from J, with 11 bases between. There are 13 residues in the CDR3. The germline V gene encodes CDR1 MNHEY and CDR2 SVGAGI. The CDR3 protein is CASSPDGAYEQYF. The CDR3 DNA sequence: TGTGCCAGCAGCCCGGACGGTGCCTACGAGCAGTACTTC.

The J gene is TRBJ1-4, the V gene TRBV7-8; 8 nucleotides match TRBD1. Germline-derived CDR1 and CDR2 are SGHVS and FQNEAQ. CDR3 size: 15 residues. The junction had 6 bases not matched to a gene; V was cut back by 5 bases and J by 4 bases. In DNA, the CDR3 is TGTGCCAGCAGCACCTCGGACAGGGATAATGAAAAACTGTTTTTT. Translation gives CASSTSDRDNEKLFF.

The chain uses TRBV29-1 and TRBJ2-1, with 10 positions matching TRBD2. The CDR3 is made up of 16 amino acids. Germline CDR1 is SQVTM and CDR2 is ANQGSEA. J was trimmed by 0 bases and V by 4 bases; bases with no gene match: 6. CDR3 amino acids: CSVGAGGVFSYNEQFF. The CDR3 DNA follows: TGCAGCGTTGGAGCGGGGGGGGTTTTCTCCTACAATGAGCAGTTCTTC.

This rearrangement joins TRBV7-2 to TRBJ1-6, with D hard to call. CDR1 and CDR2 from the germline V gene are SGHTA and FQGNSA. Between the trimmed V and J ends, which lost 5 bases and 7 bases, there was a span of 24 bases. The CDR3 covers 18 residues. CDR3 sequence (DNA): TGTGCCAGCAGCCCGTCGGGCCCCACCGCCTTGGGGAATTCACCCCTCCACTTT. It translates to CASSPSGPTALGNSPLHF.

The genes are TRBV7-9 and TRBJ2-5, with D tentatively TRBD1 or TRBD2 (5 bases each). This CDR3 spans 14 amino acids. V lost 3 bases and J lost 5, with 13 bases in between. Germline V CDR1 and CDR2: SEHNR, FQNEAQ (reference sequence). This CDR3 reads CASSFDGGLETQYF. DNA of the CDR3: TGTGCCAGCAGCTTTGATGGGGGTCTGGAGACCCAGTACTTC.

The J gene is TRBJ1-1, the V gene TRBV7-9; TRBD1 matches at 8 bases. Trimming took 5 bases from V and 0 from J; bases not matched to a gene: 8. Germline CDR1 is SEHNR and CDR2 is FQNEAQ (reference sequence). The CDR3 consists of 16 residues. The chain's CDR3 is CASSLYRGLMNTEAFF. In DNA, the CDR3 is TGTGCCAGCAGCCTTTACAGGGGGTTGATGAACACTGAAGCTTTCTTT.

The rearrangement links TRBV7-8 to TRBJ2-1; possibly TRBD2 for D (6 bases). Germline V gene data show CDR1 as SGHVS and CDR2 as FQNEAQ. The CDR3 spans 13 residues. The V end lost 1 base, the J end lost 14 bases, and 15 bases lay between the germline ends. The CDR3 loop reads CASSLVGQGGEFF. The DNA for the CDR3 is TGTGCCAGCAGCTTAGTCGGGCAGGGAGGTGAGTTCTTC.

The chain carries TRBV21-1 and TRBJ2-3; the table's D call, TRBD1, was not checked against the DNA. TRBV21-1 is a recognized pseudogene. The CDR3 contains 11 residues. The CDR3 DNA reads TGTGCCAGCTCCTATAGGGGTCCTCGGGATTTT. Protein sequence: CASSYRGPRDF.

The V and J genes are TRBV7-2 and TRBJ2-7, with D possibly being TRBD1 (5 bases). V was trimmed by 1 base and J by 0 bases, leaving 7 bases between them. This CDR3 spans 14 amino acids. The germline gives CDR1 SGHTA, CDR2 FQGNSA. CDR3 in DNA: TGTGCCAGCAGCTTAGAGGACAACTCCTACGAGCAGTACTTC. Amino acid sequence: CASSLEDNSYEQYF.

V usage is TRBV29-1 and J usage is TRBJ2-7; a weak D match, TRBD1 (6 bases). From germline, CDR1 is SQVTM and CDR2 ANQGSEA. CDR3 size: 11 residues. The V end lost 6 bases, the J end lost 7 bases, and 13 bases lay between the germline ends. CDR3 protein: CSVTTGGEQYF. CDR3 DNA sequence: TGCAGCGTAACGACAGGCGGTGAGCAGTACTTC.